Listed here are 14 T cell receptor beta chains from one sample, sequenced in a study of control samples from healthy donors and cancer patients. Some clones are missing from TCRdb's copy, which holds only in-frame ones; the method was immunoSEQ multiplex PCR. The profile shows 150,000 to 200,000 clones, around nine tenths of them singletons. The sample comprised blood. Receptors were obtained from a woman aged 25 to 39 in good health.

The chain couples TRBV10-1 to TRBJ1-2; 11 nucleotides align to TRBD1. V shed 7 bases and J 4 bases; nucleotides not matched to a gene: 8. The CDR3 runs to 15 residues. Germline CDR1 is WNHNN and CDR2 is SYGVQD (reference sequence). CDR3 bases: TGCGCCAGCAACCCCGGGACAGGGGGGGTCTATGGCTACACCTTC. Encoded protein: CASNPGTGGVYGYTF.

This rearrangement joins TRBV7-9 to TRBJ1-5, with TRBD1 as a possible D gene (6 bases). CDR3 size: 16 residues. CDR1 and CDR2 (germline): SEHNR, FQNEAQ (reference sequence). Trimming cost V 7 bases and J 7 bases, with 23 bases left between them. The CDR3 coding sequence is TGTGCCAGCAACCAGATAAGGAACAGGGACGCCCAGCCCCAGCATTTT. It encodes CASNQIRNRDAQPQHF. The full variable domain, its missing parts supplied by reference TRBV7-9 and TRBJ1-5, is DTGVSQNPRHKITKRGQNVTFRCDPISEHNRLYWYRQTLGQGPEFLTYFQNEAQLEKSRLLSDRFSAERPKGSFSTLEIQRTEQGDSAMYLCASNQIRNRDAQPQHFGDGTRLSIL.

The chain's CDR3 is CASSGKRYNEQFF. The CDR3 coding sequence is TGTGCCAGCAGTGGGAAGCGGTACAATGAGCAGTTCTTC. The J gene is TRBJ2-1, the V gene TRBV28; D is perhaps TRBD2 (5 bases). The CDR3 runs to 13 residues. CDR1 and CDR2 (germline): MDHEN, SYDVKM. The V end was cut by 5 bases, the J end by 4 bases, with 9 bases between.

The chain carries TRBV9 and TRBJ1-1; a possible D gene is TRBD1 (6 bases). Germline loops: CDR1 SGDLS, CDR2 YYNGEE. The V end lost 0 bases, the J end lost 5 bases, and 8 bases lay between the germline ends. The CDR3 has 13 residues. As DNA, the CDR3 is TGTGCCAGCAGCGTAGAGGGGGGGACTGAAGCTTTCTTT. Its protein product is CASSVEGGTEAFF.

The rearrangement links TRBV6-1 to TRBJ2-3; 12 bases agree with TRBD2. The CDR3 is 16 amino acids. V gave up 2 bases and J gave up 5 bases; unmatched junction bases: 5. Germline assignment: CDR1 MNHNS and CDR2 SASEGT. CDR3 residues: CASSELRTSGEDTQYF. The CDR3 DNA reads as TGTGCCAGCAGTGAACTACGGACTAGCGGGGAAGATACGCAGTATTTT.

The CDR3 bases are TGTGCCAGCAGGGAAGGCGCGGGCACCGGGGAGCTGTTTTTT. Translating it yields CASREGAGTGELFF. The chain has TRBV6-6 and TRBJ2-2, with TRBD2 as a possible D gene (5 bases). The CDR3 covers 14 residues. V was pared by 6 bases and J by 4 bases, with 12 bases between. The V gene's germline CDR1 is MNHNY and CDR2 SVGAGI (reference sequence).

The rearrangement links TRBV4-2 to TRBJ1-6; D gene ambiguous. Trimming took off 0 bases at V and 6 bases at J, with 9 bases between the two ends. The CDR3 is 15 residues long. CDR1 and CDR2 from the germline V gene are LGHNA and YNFKEQ. CDR3 sequence: CASSQDWQTNSPLHF. For the CDR3, the DNA is TGTGCCAGCAGCCAAGATTGGCAGACTAATTCACCCCTCCACTTT.

This clone showed up just once. The chain uses TRBV7-6 and TRBJ2-6; 7 bases fit TRBD1. J gave up 0 bases and V 1 base, and 12 bases lay outside the gene matches. The CDR3 runs 20 residues. The germline V gene encodes CDR1 SGHVS and CDR2 FNYEAQ. CDR3 in DNA: TGTGCCAGCAGCTTAGTGGTGTGGGACAGCGGAAACTCTGGGGCCAACGTCCTGACTTTC. Protein sequence: CASSLVVWDSGNSGANVLTF.

The chain is built from TRBV27 and TRBJ1-5; D not certain. Trimming left V 6 bases short and J 0 bases short, with 9 bases between. The CDR3 extends over 14 amino acids. Germline CDR1 MNHEY, CDR2 SMNVEV (reference sequence). The DNA for the CDR3 is TGTGCCAGCAGAAACAGAGGTAGCAATCAGCCCCAGCATTTT. This encodes CASRNRGSNQPQHF.

The chain is built from TRBV19 and TRBJ1-1; perhaps TRBD1 as D (6 bases). CDR1 and CDR2 (germline): LNHDA, SQIVND (reference sequence). This CDR3 region has 15 residues. Trimming took off 6 bases at V and 3 bases at J, with 17 bases between the two ends. For the CDR3, the DNA is TGTGCCAGTAGAGAGGACAGCGGGAGGGACACTGAAGCTTTCTTT. Its protein product is CASREDSGRDTEAFF.

This clone was seen only once. The chain recombines TRBV7-6 with TRBJ2-1, with TRBD2 matching 9 bases. The CDR3 runs to 15 residues. Germline CDR1 is SGHVS and CDR2 is FNYEAQ. Trimming took 3 bases from V and 6 from J; bases not matched to a gene: 6. DNA for the CDR3: TGTGCCAGCAGCTTTGCCGGGACTAGCACCAATGAGCAGTTCTTC. Protein: CASSFAGTSTNEQFF.

V is TRBV6-5 and J is TRBJ2-3, with D uncertain. The CDR3 contains 11 residues. V lost 11 bases and J lost 3, with 9 bases in between. Germline values: CDR1 MNHEY, CDR2 SVGAGI. The CDR3 sequence is CALRETDTQYF. DNA of the CDR3: TGTGCCCTTCGAGAAACAGATACGCAGTATTTT.

The rearrangement uses TRBV2 and TRBJ1-5; no clear D gene. V shed 4 bases and J shed 6 bases, with 10 bases lying between them. Germline V gives CDR1 SNHLY, CDR2 FYNNEI. The CDR3 contains 13 residues. The CDR3: CASSVTGSQPQHF. CDR3 sequence (DNA): TGTGCCAGCAGTGTGACCGGGAGTCAGCCCCAGCATTTT.

This clone was observed a handful of times. The CDR3 nucleotides are TGTGCCAGCAGCTTAGACAGGGGAGAAGAGACCCAGTACTTC. This gives the protein CASSLDRGEETQYF. This sequence joins TRBV7-9 and TRBJ2-5; 7 nucleotides agree with TRBD1. There are 14 residues in the CDR3. Germline V gene lookup returns CDR1 SEHNR and CDR2 FQNEAQ (reference sequence). V gave up 1 base and J gave up 3 bases; unmatched junction bases: 2.